These 20 T cell receptor beta chains were all obtained from the same sample, sequenced in a study of CD8 T cells in ankylosing spondylitis. TCRdb analysed the 5' RACE reads with MiXCR anew, one entry per CDR3 protein. The sample consists of around 130,000 distinct CDR3 sequences, approximately 10% of them appearing once. The sample comprised blood, either unsorted or a sorted T cell fraction (not recorded which). These receptors were taken from a male donor with ankylosing spondylitis or in good health (not recorded which).

This clonotype occurred many times. The chain employs TRBV5-1 and TRBJ2-1, with D tentatively TRBD2 (6 bases). Germline assignment: CDR1 SGHRS and CDR2 YFSETQ. The CDR3 spans 14 residues. The V end lost 5 bases, the J end lost 8 bases, and 17 bases lay between the germline ends. CDR3 in amino acids: CASSQIGSAHEQFF. DNA of the CDR3: TGCGCCAGCAGTCAAATCGGGAGTGCCCATGAGCAGTTCTTC.

This clonotype showed up many times. This sequence joins TRBV5-1 and TRBJ1-5; D is unresolved. Germline V lookup: CDR1 SGHRS, CDR2 YFSETQ. V lost 0 bases, J lost 4 bases, and 8 bases lay in between. The CDR3 sequence is 14 residues long. The CDR3 DNA reads TGCGCCAGCAGCTTGGACGGGGTAAATCAGCCCCAGCATTTT. Translated, it gives CASSLDGVNQPQHF.

This clonotype was found many times. V and J are TRBV20-1 and TRBJ2-5; 9 positions match TRBD1. The CDR3 covers 15 residues. CDR1 is DFQATT, CDR2 SNEGSKA, per germline (reference sequence). Losses at the gene ends were 0 bases for V and 2 bases for J; bases not matched to a gene: 4. Written as DNA, the CDR3 is TGCAGTGCTAGAGATTCCGGGACAGGGCAAGAGACCCAGTACTTC. Protein product: CSARDSGTGQETQYF.

This clonotype has just a few counts. The chain couples TRBV15 to TRBJ2-5; D call uncertain. CDR3 size: 14 residues. The germline V and J ends were trimmed by 0 bases and 0 bases, with 5 bases remaining between them. The germline CDR1 and CDR2 sequences are LNHNV and YYDKDF (reference sequence). CDR3 residues: CATSRDRYQETQYF. CDR3 nucleotides: TGTGCCACCAGCAGAGACAGGTACCAAGAGACCCAGTACTTC. The entire variable domain, with the rest obtained from reference TRBV15 and TRBJ2-5, is as follows: DAMVIQNPRYQVTQFGKPVTLSCSQTLNHNVMYWYQQKSSQAPKLLFHYYDKDFNNEADTPDNFQSRRPNTSFCFLDIRSPGLGDTAMYLCATSRDRYQETQYFGPGTRLLVL.

This clonotype came up many times. This chain joins TRBV15 and TRBJ1-1; 9 bases are a match to TRBD1. Germline V CDR1 and CDR2: LNHNV, YYDKDF (reference sequence). V gave up 1 base and J gave up 7 bases; unmatched junction bases: 7. The CDR3 has 15 amino acids. In DNA, the CDR3 is TGTGCCACCAGCAGAGCAACTCGGGACAGGGATGAAGCTTTCTTT. This sequence encodes CATSRATRDRDEAFF. The whole variable domain, filled in from reference TRBV15 and TRBJ1-1, reads DAMVIQNPRYQVTQFGKPVTLSCSQTLNHNVMYWYQQKSSQAPKLLFHYYDKDFNNEADTPDNFQSRRPNTSFCFLDIRSPGLGDTAMYLCATSRATRDRDEAFFGQGTRLTVV.

This clonotype was seen repeatedly, ten times or more. This chain's CDR3 is CASSVEPREVQYF. DNA for the CDR3: TGTGCCAGCAGCGTCGAGCCCCGGGAGGTGCAGTACTTC. The chain joins TRBV9 to TRBJ2-7; 7 bases are shared with TRBD2. The V segment lost 2 bases and the J segment 9 bases; nucleotides outside the gene matches: 8. In germline, CDR1 is SGDLS, CDR2 YYNGEE. The CDR3 is 13 amino acids.

This clonotype was picked up many times. V usage is TRBV13 and J usage is TRBJ2-7; tentative D call: TRBD1 (5 bases). Between the trimmed V and J ends, which lost 1 base and 7 bases, there was a span of 14 bases. The CDR3 sequence is 14 residues long. Per the germline V gene, CDR1 is PRHDT and CDR2 is FYEKMQ (reference sequence). CDR3 DNA sequence: TGTGCCAGCAGCTTAGCAGGGTTATTAGCAGAGCAGTACTTC. Its translation is CASSLAGLLAEQYF.

This clonotype was counted ten times or more. This rearrangement joins TRBV20-1 to TRBJ1-4; 7 nucleotides align to TRBD1. The germline V gene has CDR1 DFQATT and CDR2 SNEGSKA (reference sequence). The junction had 9 bases not matched to a gene; V was cut back by 6 bases and J by 8 bases. CDR3 length equals 13 residues. CDR3 protein: CSARKGAREKLFF. CDR3 bases: TGCAGTGCCAGAAAGGGGGCGCGAGAAAAACTGTTTTTT.

About this clonotype itself: One end of the junction fails to match germline, which may point to a read error. The V and J genes are TRBV20-1 and TRBJ2-2, with 11 nucleotides matching TRBD2. The CDR3 totals 17 residues. The germline CDR1 and CDR2 sequences are DFQATT and SNEGSKA (reference sequence). The CDR3 nucleotides read TGCTGTGCTATTTGGGCTAGCGGGAGGACTCGGGGCGGGGAGCTGTTTTTT. Translated: CCAIWASGRTRGGELFF.

This clonotype came up many times. The V and J genes are TRBV6-2 or TRBV6-3 and TRBJ2-3; the D gene is possibly TRBD1 (5 bases). V dropped 8 bases and J dropped 2 bases, with 14 bases sitting between them. This CDR3 has 14 amino acids. Per germline, CDR1 MNHEY and CDR2 SVGEGT. DNA of the CDR3: TGTGCCAGCGGCCTCAGGGAACTCACAGATACGCAGTATTTT. Translating gives CASGLRELTDTQYF.

This clonotype occurred many times. This chain uses TRBV29-1 with TRBJ2-5; D remains unclear. Trimming took 6 bases from V and 5 from J, leaving 13 bases between them. This CDR3 has 12 amino acids. From germline, CDR1 is SQVTM and CDR2 ANQGSEA. The CDR3 region is CSVALSGETQYF. The CDR3 DNA is TGCAGCGTGGCCCTGTCTGGGGAGACCCAGTACTTC.

This rearrangement joins TRBV5-5 to TRBJ2-2; D is undetermined. V dropped 2 bases and J dropped 5 bases, with 13 bases sitting between them. Germline assignment: CDR1 SGHKS and CDR2 YYEKEE (reference sequence). The CDR3 runs 15 residues. CDR3 protein: CASSFGLPATGELFF. CDR3 DNA sequence: TGTGCCAGCAGCTTTGGGCTCCCCGCGACCGGGGAGCTGTTTTTT. The variable domain in full, with the rest retrieved from reference TRBV5-5 and TRBJ2-2, is DAGVTQSPTHLIKTRGQQVTLRCSPISGHKSVSWYQQVLGQGPQFIFQYYEKEERGRGNFPDRFSARQFPNYSSELNVNALLLGDSALYLCASSFGLPATGELFFGEGSRLTVL.

The genes are TRBV29-1 and TRBJ2-1, with D possibly being TRBD2 (5 bases). This CDR3 has 14 residues. Germline loops: CDR1 SQVTM, CDR2 ANQGSEA. Trimming removed 4 bases at V and 5 bases at J, with 15 bases between. CDR3 in DNA: TGCAGCGTTGCGGCTAGCCTAAGGGACAATGAGCAGTTCTTC. This codes for CSVAASLRDNEQFF.

This clonotype was observed at least ten times. The chain joins TRBV6-1 to TRBJ2-1; 8 positions match TRBD2. This CDR3 has 19 residues. The trim removed 0 bases at V and 12 bases at J, leaving 22 bases unmatched. Germline CDR1 reads MNHNS; CDR2 reads SASEGT. This chain's CDR3 is CASSEAMRYRGLVVHGQFF. The DNA for the CDR3 is TGTGCCAGCAGTGAAGCGATGAGATATAGGGGACTAGTGGTTCACGGGCAGTTCTTC.

The chain links TRBV7-9 to TRBJ1-2; no reliable D call. Germline V gives CDR1 SEHNR, CDR2 FQNEAQ (reference sequence). The V gene lost 0 bases and the J gene lost 5 bases, with 7 bases spanning the gap. The CDR3 spans 13 residues. CDR3 loop: CASSLAVSYGYTF. For the CDR3, the DNA is TGTGCCAGCAGCTTAGCGGTGTCTTATGGCTACACCTTC.

This clonotype was seen at least ten times. The gene calls are TRBV20-1 and TRBJ2-7; 14 bases map to TRBD2. Germline V lookup: CDR1 DFQATT, CDR2 SNEGSKA (reference sequence). J gave up 2 bases and V 6 bases, and 3 bases lay outside the gene matches. The CDR3 runs to 14 residues. DNA for the CDR3: TGCAGTGCGGCGACTAGCGGGAGGGCCTACGAGCAGTACTTC. Its protein is CSAATSGRAYEQYF.

This clonotype appeared a few times. The genes are TRBV7-7 and TRBJ2-5; D unresolved. CDR1 SSHAT and CDR2 FNYEAQ come from the germline V gene (reference sequence). V was shortened by 0 bases and J by 4 bases, with 9 bases between the two germline ends. The CDR3 runs to 14 residues. The CDR3 spells CASSLALKGETQYF. Here the CDR3 DNA reads TGTGCCAGCAGCTTAGCGCTTAAGGGAGAGACCCAGTACTTC. Supplemented by reference TRBV7-7 and TRBJ2-5, the full variable domain reads GAGVSQSPRYKVTKRGQDVTLRCDPISSHATLYWYQQALGQGPEFLTYFNYEAQPDKSGLPSDRFSAERPEGSISTLTIQRTEQRDSAMYRCASSLALKGETQYFGPGTRLLVL.

The table lists this clonotype with a few counts. This chain joins TRBV4-3 and TRBJ2-2, with 12 nucleotides matching TRBD2. This CDR3 is 18 amino acids long. Trimming took 1 base from V and 3 from J; bases not matched to a gene: 6. CDR1 and CDR2 from the germline V gene are LGHNA and YSLEER. In nucleotides, the CDR3 is TGCGCCAGCAGCCAAGTACTAGCGGGAGGCTCGGACACCGGGGAGCTGTTTTTT. Its translation: CASSQVLAGGSDTGELFF.

Many counts were recorded for this clonotype. The chain is built from TRBV6-2 or TRBV6-3 and TRBJ2-2; 8 nucleotides match TRBD2. The CDR3 is 16 amino acids. Per the germline V gene, CDR1 is MNHEY and CDR2 is SVGEGT. V shed 5 bases and J 0 bases; nucleotides not matched to a gene: 5. CDR3 loop: CASSKRSGTNTGELFF. The CDR3, as DNA: TGTGCCAGCAGTAAGCGTAGCGGGACGAACACCGGGGAGCTGTTTTTT.

This clonotype was picked up many times. The chain uses TRBV4-1 and TRBJ2-7; tentative D call: TRBD1 (6 bases). Germline loops: CDR1 MGHRA, CDR2 YSYEKL. The CDR3 totals 14 residues. Trimming removed 3 bases at V and 1 base at J, with 10 bases between. DNA of the CDR3: TGCGCCAGCAGCCAGTGGACAGTTTCCTACGAGCAGTACTTC. This encodes CASSQWTVSYEQYF.